The clone carrying this T cell receptor beta chain was seen a handful of times. The target antigen is unknown. Germline V gene lookup returns CDR1 KGHSH and CDR2 LQKENI. Losses at the gene ends were 5 bases for V and 8 bases for J; bases not matched to a gene: 6. The length of the CDR3 is 15 residues. These data are taken from a study of blood T cells in healthy people across ages. Then a second PCR, running about 6 to 12 cycles, was carried out with a sample-barcoded 5' primer and a J-beta primer mix. Each cDNA molecule received a tag from a template-switch adaptor that had 12 random nucleotides. One entry per CDR3 protein results from TCRdb running MiXCR on the 5' RACE reads. The sample has hundreds of thousands of distinct CDR3 sequences; 48% are singletons. Study-level points and caveats: A strong correlation was seen between TCR beta diversity and naive T cell percentage. When set beside aged donors, long-lived donors presented more naive CD4+ cells and higher diversity. Any conclusive comparison of naive versus antigen-experienced cells was prevented by using unsorted PBMCs.

The receptor was isolated from a man aged 25 to 45 in good health. This chain links TRBV18 with TRBJ1-6; 10 nucleotides line up with TRBD1. The sample taken for sequencing was blood. CDR3 in DNA: TGTGCCAGCTCAACGACAGGGGGCCGCGATTCACCCCTCCACTTT. It encodes CASSTTGGRDSPLHF.